This TCR beta chain was sequenced during a study of T-cell reconstitution after alpha-beta-depleted transplantation in children. TCRbeta library preparation incorporated unique molecular identifiers. TCRdb analysed the PCR reads with MiXCR anew, one entry per CDR3 protein. The table has hundreds of thousands of distinct CDR3 sequences, approximately 12% seen once; the top ten hold around 2.2%. The CDR3 loop spans 13 amino acids. Germline V gene sequence: CDR1 KGHSH, CDR2 LQKENI. This clonotype was counted between two and nine times. Compared with germline, one end of the junction differs, possibly owing to a read error.

The clonotype was recovered from a male patient aged 10-17 years who had a stem cell transplant for acute myeloid leukemia, so the T cells may come from the graft donor. The V and J genes are TRBV18 and TRBJ2-1; no clear D gene. Specimen: PBMCs, mostly from graft donor cells, collected 360 days after TCRalphabeta/CD19-depleted stem cell transplant. DNA of the CDR3: TGTGCCAGCTCACCGAGGTCCTACAGTGAGCAGTTCTTC. Residues: CASSPRSYSEQFF.